This T cell receptor beta chain was found in a study of blood T cell repertoires in COVID-19. Whole-study context: Sample material is recorded as cDNA or gDNA derived from T cells, B-cell-depleted T cells, or PBMCs.

Self-reported history from a screening survey and questionnaire set each donor's cohort. Germline CDR1 reads SGHRS; CDR2 reads YFSETQ. This CDR3 comprises 14 residues. Trimming stripped 4 bases from V and 7 bases from J, with 12 bases between. The repertoire was sequenced with immunoSEQ multiplex PCR; TCRdb's copy has only in-frame clones and lacks some. The sample includes 95,000 to 150,000 clones, less than 90% of them seen just once. The genes are TRBV5-1 and TRBJ1-6, with a possible D match to TRBD1 (6 bases). Sample: PBMCs or T cells enriched from blood (not recorded which). The source of this sequence is a woman aged 25-40 years who had recovered from COVID-19. The CDR3 sequence: CASSAGQNNSPLHF. CDR3 bases: TGCGCCAGCAGCGCCGGACAGAACAATTCACCCCTCCACTTT. Based on the CDR3 plus reference TRBV5-1 and TRBJ1-6, the full variable domain is KAGVTQTPRYLIKTRGQQVTLSCSPISGHRSVSWYQQTPGQGLQFLFEYFSETQRNKGNFPGRFSGRQFSNSRSEMNVSTLELGDSALYLCASSAGQNNSPLHFGNGTRLTVT.